Listed below are T cell receptor beta chains from one sample, sequenced in a study of T cell changes during pregnancy in multiple sclerosis. TCRdb keeps only in-frame clones here, not all; method: immunoSEQ multiplex PCR. The sample records some 90,000 clones, more than 85% being singletons. The sample here was peripheral blood, taken in the first trimester of pregnancy. The source is a female donor with multiple sclerosis, enrolled in a pregnancy study. The CDR3 runs from the conserved cysteine through the conserved F or W. A D gene is named only where the DNA matches it firmly. Some rows have no size entry. The others give once, few or many, or a class for an expanded clone.

CDR3 | J | V | size | D
CASSIAGGRPDTQYF | TRBJ2-3 | TRBV6-1 | . | TRBD2
CASSLAFANTGELFF | TRBJ2-2 | TRBV4-3 | . | .
CASSHARTGIYEQYF | TRBJ2-7 | TRBV5-4 | . | TRBD1
CSVGGSNQPQHF | TRBJ1-5 | TRBV29-1 | . | .
CASSETGFNYGYTF | TRBJ1-2 | TRBV9 | few | TRBD1
CASSLDRAPYEQYF | TRBJ2-7 | TRBV5-4 | . | .
CASRLTGDYGYTF | TRBJ1-2 | TRBV19 | . | .
CASSVRGGGDEQFF | TRBJ2-1 | TRBV9 | once | TRBD2
CASSQGRTSGRAGPYNEQFF | TRBJ2-1 | TRBV4-1 | . | TRBD2
CASGTGAYEQYF | TRBJ2-7 | TRBV13 | . | TRBD1
CASSTGTGTNYGYTF | TRBJ1-2 | TRBV7-9 | . | TRBD1
CASSPGPPRGRAFF | TRBJ1-1 | TRBV7-6 | once | .
CASSFQGGPRTEAFF | TRBJ1-1 | TRBV7-2 | once | TRBD1
CASSVDQGGQETQYF | TRBJ2-5 | TRBV9 | . | .
CASSPGIGLNTEAFF | TRBJ1-1 | TRBV5-1 | . | .
CASSQGLLAGVTDTQYF | TRBJ2-3 | TRBV4-2 | . | TRBD2
CASSFGGSSYEQYF | TRBJ2-7 | TRBV7-8 | . | .
CASSPAGQGASGYTF | TRBJ1-2 | TRBV18 | . | TRBD1
CASSILAGGPTDTQYF | TRBJ2-3 | TRBV6-4 | . | TRBD2
CASSQGLTAETQYF | TRBJ2-5 | TRBV4-3 | . | TRBD2
CASSGQGKGTGELFF | TRBJ2-2 | TRBV6-1 | . | .
CAWTSGSYEQYF | TRBJ2-7 | TRBV30 | . | TRBD2